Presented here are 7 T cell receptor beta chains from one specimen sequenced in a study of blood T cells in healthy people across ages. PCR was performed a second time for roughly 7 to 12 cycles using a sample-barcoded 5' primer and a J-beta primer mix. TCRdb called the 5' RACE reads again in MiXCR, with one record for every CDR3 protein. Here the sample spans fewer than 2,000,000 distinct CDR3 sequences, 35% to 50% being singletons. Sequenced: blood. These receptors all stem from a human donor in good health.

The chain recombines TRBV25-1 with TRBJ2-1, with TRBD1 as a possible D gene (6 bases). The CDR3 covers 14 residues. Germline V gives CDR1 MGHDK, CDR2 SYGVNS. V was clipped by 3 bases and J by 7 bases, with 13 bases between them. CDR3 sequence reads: CASSDPGVVNEQFF. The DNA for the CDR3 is TGTGCCAGCAGTGATCCAGGGGTTGTGAATGAGCAGTTCTTC. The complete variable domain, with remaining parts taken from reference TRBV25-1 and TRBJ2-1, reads EADIYQTPRYLVIGTGKKITLECSQTMGHDKMYWYQQDPGMELHLIHYSYGVNSTEKGDLSSESTVSRIRTEHFPLTLESARPSHTSQYLCASSDPGVVNEQFFGPGTRLTVL.

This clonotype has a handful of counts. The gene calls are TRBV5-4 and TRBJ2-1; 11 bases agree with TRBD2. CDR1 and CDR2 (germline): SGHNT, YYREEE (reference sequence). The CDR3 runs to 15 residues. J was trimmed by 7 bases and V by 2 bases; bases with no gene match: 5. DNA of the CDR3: TGTGCCAGCAGCTTTAGCGGGGGGGGGTTTAATGAGCAGTTCTTC. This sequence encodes CASSFSGGGFNEQFF.

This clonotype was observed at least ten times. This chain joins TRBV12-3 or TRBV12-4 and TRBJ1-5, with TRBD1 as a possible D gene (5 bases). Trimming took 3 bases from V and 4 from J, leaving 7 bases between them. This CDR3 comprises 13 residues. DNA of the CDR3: TGTGCCAGCAGTTTCGGACAAAATCAGCCCCAGCATTTT. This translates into CASSFGQNQPQHF.

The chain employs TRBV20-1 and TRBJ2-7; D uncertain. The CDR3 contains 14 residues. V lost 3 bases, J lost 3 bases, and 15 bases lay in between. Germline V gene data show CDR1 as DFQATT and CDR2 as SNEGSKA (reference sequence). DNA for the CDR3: TGCAGTGCTAGCAAAGGTCCGAGGAACTACGAGCAGTACTTC. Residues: CSASKGPRNYEQYF.

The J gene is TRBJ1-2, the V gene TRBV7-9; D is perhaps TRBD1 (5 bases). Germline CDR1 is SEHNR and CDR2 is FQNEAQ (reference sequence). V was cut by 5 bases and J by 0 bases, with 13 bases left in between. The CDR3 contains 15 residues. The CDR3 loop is CASSGTTAPNYGYTF. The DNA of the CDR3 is TGTGCCAGCAGCGGAACGACAGCCCCTAACTATGGCTACACCTTC. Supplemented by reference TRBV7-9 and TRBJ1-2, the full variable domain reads DTGVSQNPRHKITKRGQNVTFRCDPISEHNRLYWYRQTLGQGPEFLTYFQNEAQLEKSRLLSDRFSAERPKGSFSTLEIQRTEQGDSAMYLCASSGTTAPNYGYTFGSGTRLTVV.

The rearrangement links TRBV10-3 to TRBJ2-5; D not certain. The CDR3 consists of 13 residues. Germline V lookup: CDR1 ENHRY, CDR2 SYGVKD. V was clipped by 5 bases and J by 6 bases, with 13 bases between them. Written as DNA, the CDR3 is TGTGCCATCAGTCAACAACTTCAACAGACCCAGTACTTC. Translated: CAISQQLQQTQYF.

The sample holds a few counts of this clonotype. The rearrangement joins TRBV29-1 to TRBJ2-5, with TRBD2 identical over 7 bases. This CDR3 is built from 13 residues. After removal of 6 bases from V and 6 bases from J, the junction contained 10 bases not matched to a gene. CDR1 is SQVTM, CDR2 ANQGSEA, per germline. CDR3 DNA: TGCAGCGTCGGCCCGGGACTATTAAAGACCCAGTACTTC. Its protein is CSVGPGLLKTQYF.